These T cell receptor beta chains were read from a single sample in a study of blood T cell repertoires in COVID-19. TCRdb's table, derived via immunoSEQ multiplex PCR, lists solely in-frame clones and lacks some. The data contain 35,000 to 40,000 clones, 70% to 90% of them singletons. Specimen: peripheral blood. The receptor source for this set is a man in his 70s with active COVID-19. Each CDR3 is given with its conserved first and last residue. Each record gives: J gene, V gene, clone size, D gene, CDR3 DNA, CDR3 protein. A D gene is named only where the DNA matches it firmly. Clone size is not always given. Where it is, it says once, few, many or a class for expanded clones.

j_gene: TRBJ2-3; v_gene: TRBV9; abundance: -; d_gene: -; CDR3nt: TGTGCCAGCAGCGTAGCAGTGACAGATACGCAGTATTTT; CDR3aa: CASSVAVTDTQYF
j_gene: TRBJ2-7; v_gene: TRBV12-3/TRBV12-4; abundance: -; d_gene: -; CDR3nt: TGTGCCAGCAGTTCCCGCATCGTGAGGCAGTACTTC; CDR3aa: CASSSRIVRQYF
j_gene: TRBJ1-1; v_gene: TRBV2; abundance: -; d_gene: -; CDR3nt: TGTGCCAGCGTCTCAGAGGGAATTAGGAACACTGAAGCTTTCTTT; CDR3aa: CASVSEGIRNTEAFF
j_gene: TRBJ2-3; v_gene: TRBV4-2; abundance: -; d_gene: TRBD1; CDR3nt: TGTGCCAGCAGCACTCGCGGACAGGCGTACCCCCCAGATACGCAGTATTTT; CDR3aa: CASSTRGQAYPPDTQYF
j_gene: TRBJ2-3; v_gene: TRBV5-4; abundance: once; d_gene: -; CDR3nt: TGTGCCAGCAGCTTGTCCGAGGGATCCACAGATACGCAGTATTTT; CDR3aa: CASSLSEGSTDTQYF
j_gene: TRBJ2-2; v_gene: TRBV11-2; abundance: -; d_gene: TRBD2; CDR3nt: TGTGCCAGCAGCAAAAGCGGGAGCGGGACCGGGGAGCTGTTTTTT; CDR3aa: CASSKSGSGTGELFF
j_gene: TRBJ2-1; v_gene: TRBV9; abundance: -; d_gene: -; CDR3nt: TGTGCCAGCAGCACCCGGGTCGGGGTCTACAATGAGCAGTTCTTC; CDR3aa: CASSTRVGVYNEQFF
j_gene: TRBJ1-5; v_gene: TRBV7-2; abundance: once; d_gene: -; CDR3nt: TGTGCCAGCAGCTTAGGCCCTACAGGGTGGAACAATCAGCCCCAGCATTTT; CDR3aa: CASSLGPTGWNNQPQHF
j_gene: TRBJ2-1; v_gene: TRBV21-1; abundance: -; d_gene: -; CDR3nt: TGTGCCAGCAGCAAACCGGAGGAAGGGTATAATGAGCAGTTCTTC; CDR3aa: CASSKPEEGYNEQFF
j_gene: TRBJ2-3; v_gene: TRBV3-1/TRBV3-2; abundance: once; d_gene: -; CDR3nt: TGTGCCAGCAGCCAAGACTGGAGGGGATTCACAGATACGCAGTATTTT; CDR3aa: CASSQDWRGFTDTQYF
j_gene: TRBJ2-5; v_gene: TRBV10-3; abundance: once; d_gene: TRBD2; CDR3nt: TGTGCCATCAACTATACGACTAGCAAAGAGACCCAGTACTTC; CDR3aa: CAINYTTSKETQYF
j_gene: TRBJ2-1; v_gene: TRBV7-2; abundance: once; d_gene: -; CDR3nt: TGTGCCAGCTCCCCCCCGGGGACTCGGGTGGCCAATGAGCAGTTCTTC; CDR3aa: CASSPPGTRVANEQFF
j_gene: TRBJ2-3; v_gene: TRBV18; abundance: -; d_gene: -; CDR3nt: TGTGCCAGCTCACAACGACAGGTACCAGATACGCAGTATTTT; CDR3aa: CASSQRQVPDTQYF
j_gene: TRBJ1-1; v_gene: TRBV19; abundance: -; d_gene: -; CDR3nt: TGTGCCAGTAGACCCCCGACGGAGGGGGAAGCTTTCTTT; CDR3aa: CASRPPTEGEAFF
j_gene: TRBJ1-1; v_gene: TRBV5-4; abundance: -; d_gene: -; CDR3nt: TGTGCCAGCAGCCCTCCGGGAAGAAGGAACACTGAAGCTTTCTTT; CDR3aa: CASSPPGRRNTEAFF